This T cell receptor (beta chain) is drawn from a study of T cell responses to AZD1222 COVID-19 vaccine. Germline CDR1 is LNHDA and CDR2 is SQIVND (reference sequence). This CDR3 has 12 residues. V lost 3 bases and J 4 bases, leaving 4 bases between the germline ends. Points from the study as a whole: Repertoires were collected only later (after the peak T cell response had occurred). A mostly white British donor set with more females was recruited, and clonal diversity was possibly underestimated.

With regard to this clone: No antigen is known for it.

The data were produced by immunoSEQ multiplex PCR, yet TCRdb's version contains in-frame clones alone and is incomplete. The repertoire holds around 91,000 clones, with 70% to 90% as singletons. Sequenced here: peripheral blood, sampled on day 0 of AZD1222 vaccination. The clonotype originates from an adult in good health. This chain links TRBV19 with TRBJ1-5; D uncertain. This chain's CDR3 is CASSMGNQPQHF. CDR3 DNA: TGTGCCAGTAGTATGGGAAATCAGCCCCAGCATTTT.